These 17 T cell receptor beta chains were sequenced from one sample in a study of cytomegalovirus exposure and HLA in healthy donors. Both 60 Vbeta primers and 13 Jbeta primers went into the PCR. The data were produced by immunoSEQ multiplex PCR, yet TCRdb's version contains in-frame clones alone and is incomplete. This sample has about 160,000 clones, with around four fifths found just once. Source material: PBMCs. The receptors were sampled from a man aged 25-45 years in good health and CMV-seronegative.

The chain carries TRBV7-9 and TRBJ2-1; 7 bases line up with TRBD1. V shed 6 bases, J shed 3 bases, and the junction held 14 bases outside the gene matches. Germline V gives CDR1 SEHNR, CDR2 FQNEAQ (reference sequence). The CDR3 has 17 residues. In DNA form, the CDR3 reads TGTGCCAGCAGTCGTCTCCAGACAGGGTCAGGCTACAATGAGCAGTTCTTC. Residues: CASSRLQTGSGYNEQFF.

The CDR3 protein is CASSQDQADNMDYGYTF. For the CDR3, the DNA is TGCGCCAGCAGCCAAGATCAGGCAGACAATATGGACTATGGCTACACCTTC. V usage is TRBV4-3 and J usage is TRBJ1-2; no clear D. V lost 0 bases to trimming and J lost 3 bases, with 17 bases between them. The CDR3 loop spans 17 amino acids. Germline V gene data show CDR1 as LGHNA and CDR2 as YSLEER.

The chain links TRBV5-1 to TRBJ2-5; TRBD2 matches 10 bases. The germline V gene encodes CDR1 SGHRS and CDR2 YFSETQ. The CDR3 loop spans 17 amino acids. V dropped 0 bases and J dropped 3; count of bases not matched to a gene: 8. The chain's CDR3 is CASSLALFLAGEETQYF. The DNA for the CDR3 is TGCGCCAGCAGCTTGGCCTTGTTTCTAGCGGGGGAAGAGACCCAGTACTTC. The full variable domain, its missing parts supplied by reference TRBV5-1 and TRBJ2-5, is KAGVTQTPRYLIKTRGQQVTLSCSPISGHRSVSWYQQTPGQGLQFLFEYFSETQRNKGNFPGRFSGRQFSNSRSEMNVSTLELGDSALYLCASSLALFLAGEETQYFGPGTRLLVL.

The chain is built from TRBV6-5 and TRBJ1-4; TRBD1 matches 7 bases. Germline V gene data show CDR1 as MNHEY and CDR2 as SVGAGI. The length of the CDR3 is 14 residues. V shed 6 bases and J 6 bases; nucleotides not matched to a gene: 7. Here the CDR3 reads CASRRGGGDEKLFF. CDR3 coding DNA: TGTGCCAGCAGGCGAGGGGGCGGGGATGAAAAACTGTTTTTT.

V gene TRBV9 combines with J gene TRBJ2-4; 8 bases are shared with TRBD1. Germline V gene lookup returns CDR1 SGDLS and CDR2 YYNGEE. This CDR3 has 17 residues. The junction had 13 bases not matched to a gene; V was cut back by 4 bases and J by 4 bases. The CDR3 loop reads CASSPSGGSNIKNIQYF. CDR3 coding DNA: TGTGCCAGCAGCCCCTCAGGGGGCTCGAATATAAAAAACATTCAGTACTTC. The full variable domain, completed using reference TRBV9 and TRBJ2-4, is DSGVTQTPKHLITATGQRVTLRCSPRSGDLSVYWYQQSLDQGLQFLIQYYNGEERAKGNILERFSAQQFPDLHSELNLSSLELGDSALYFCASSPSGGSNIKNIQYFGAGTRLSVL.

The chain is built from TRBV28 and TRBJ2-1, with 12 nucleotides matching TRBD2. J was trimmed by 4 bases and V by 6 bases; bases with no gene match: 4. Germline V gene sequence: CDR1 MDHEN, CDR2 SYDVKM. The CDR3 is 15 amino acids. Here the CDR3 DNA reads TGTGCCAGCAGCGAAACTAGCGGGAGGTACAATGAGCAGTTCTTC. It encodes CASSETSGRYNEQFF.

The chain recombines TRBV15 with TRBJ2-7; 8 bases agree with TRBD1. CDR1 is LNHNV, CDR2 YYDKDF, per germline (reference sequence). V shed 5 bases, J shed 5 bases, and the junction held 11 bases outside the gene matches. This CDR3 region has 15 residues. CDR3 protein: CATSGRQGRQNEQYF. CDR3 nucleotides: TGTGCCACCAGCGGCAGACAGGGGCGCCAAAACGAGCAGTACTTC.

V and J are TRBV7-2 and TRBJ2-5; the D is unclear. This CDR3 has 15 amino acids. Deletions cut 1 base from V and 1 base from J, with 10 bases between. Germline V gene sequence: CDR1 SGHTA, CDR2 FQGNSA. The CDR3 loop reads CASSLGGGVQETQYF. CDR3 nucleotide sequence: TGTGCCAGCAGCTTAGGTGGTGGAGTCCAAGAGACCCAGTACTTC.

The chain is built from TRBV14 and TRBJ2-6; 8 bases agree with TRBD1. The V gene's germline CDR1 is SGHDN and CDR2 FVKESK. This CDR3 is built from 17 residues. Losses at the gene ends were 4 bases for V and 0 bases for J; bases not matched to a gene: 5. In nucleotides, the CDR3 is TGTGCCAGCAGCCCCACAGGGGGTTTCTCTGGGGCCAACGTCCTGACTTTC. Encoded protein: CASSPTGGFSGANVLTF.

This chain joins TRBV5-1 and TRBJ2-7, with 10 bases that match TRBD1. V trimming: 4 bases; J trimming: 2 bases; junction bases outside the gene matches: 9. The CDR3 contains 16 residues. Looked up from germline, CDR1 is SGHRS and CDR2 is YFSETQ. This CDR3 reads CASSGRIGQGAYEQYF. CDR3 nucleotide sequence: TGCGCCAGCAGCGGACGAATAGGACAGGGGGCCTACGAGCAGTACTTC. Full variable domain (remainder filled in from reference TRBV5-1 and TRBJ2-7): KAGVTQTPRYLIKTRGQQVTLSCSPISGHRSVSWYQQTPGQGLQFLFEYFSETQRNKGNFPGRFSGRQFSNSRSEMNVSTLELGDSALYLCASSGRIGQGAYEQYFGPGTRLTVT.

Here the CDR3 DNA reads TGTGCCTGGAGTGAGTTCGGAGAGACCCAGTACTTC. It yields the protein CAWSEFGETQYF. The V call is TRBV30, the J call TRBJ2-5, with unresolved D. V was cut by 1 base and J by 4 bases, with 7 bases left in between. This CDR3 has 12 residues. Germline V gene data show CDR1 as GTSNPN and CDR2 as SVGIG (reference sequence).

The chain has TRBV9 and TRBJ1-6; 10 bases are shared with TRBD1. The CDR3 runs to 15 residues. With 4 bases clipped from V and 7 bases from J, the junction kept 5 bases outside the gene matches. The V gene's germline CDR1 is SGDLS and CDR2 YYNGEE. The CDR3 nucleotides are TGTGCCAGCAGCCTTTGGACAGGGGGGAATTCACCCCTCCACTTT. Encoded protein: CASSLWTGGNSPLHF.

The J gene is TRBJ2-1, the V gene TRBV4-2, with D maybe TRBD2 (5 bases). CDR3 length: 16 amino acids. Trimming took off 0 bases at V and 1 base at J, with 10 bases between the two ends. From germline, CDR1 is LGHNA and CDR2 YNFKEQ. In DNA form, the CDR3 reads TGTGCCAGCAGCCAAGACGACCGCGGGTCCTACAATGAGCAGTTCTTC. This encodes CASSQDDRGSYNEQFF.

On this clone: Sequence at one end of the junction differs from germline and may be a read error. The chain carries TRBV6-5 and TRBJ2-7; the match to TRBD2 covers 8 bases. The CDR3 is 15 amino acids. In germline, CDR1 is MNHEY, CDR2 SVGAGI. The CDR3: CGSSYREGPPYEQYF. The CDR3, as DNA: TGTGGCAGCAGTTATCGGGAGGGGCCCCCCTACGAGCAGTACTTC.

This clone has a handful of counts. The J gene is TRBJ1-2, the V gene TRBV6-5; possibly TRBD1 for D (6 bases). Trimming stripped 5 bases from V and 4 bases from J, with 8 bases between. The germline gives CDR1 MNHEY, CDR2 SVGAGI. This CDR3 has 12 residues. This CDR3 reads CASSTGFYGYTF. The CDR3 DNA is TGTGCCAGCAGTACAGGGTTCTATGGCTACACCTTC.

The chain is built from TRBV19 and TRBJ2-5; 7 nucleotides match TRBD2. There are 14 residues in the CDR3. Germline CDR1 reads LNHDA; CDR2 reads SQIVND (reference sequence). V shed 6 bases and J 5 bases; nucleotides not matched to a gene: 9. The CDR3 region has the DNA TGTGCCAGTAGAGGGAGGGGCCCGTGGGAGACCCAGTACTTC. Translating it yields CASRGRGPWETQYF. The full variable domain, with the rest looked up from reference TRBV19 and TRBJ2-5, is DGGITQSPKYLFRKEGQNVTLSCEQNLNHDAMYWYRQDPGQGLRLIYYSQIVNDFQKGDIAEGYSVSREKKESFPLTVTSAQKNPTAFYLCASRGRGPWETQYFGPGTRLLVL.

This clone is a singleton in its sample. The CDR3 is CASSLAGGANYGYTF. The CDR3 DNA reads as TGTGCCAGCAGCTTAGCGGGGGGAGCTAACTATGGCTACACCTTC. The genes are TRBV13 and TRBJ1-2; D may be TRBD1 (5 bases). The CDR3 is made up of 15 amino acids. The V and J ends lost 1 base and 0 bases respectively, with 9 bases between them. The germline CDR1 and CDR2 sequences are PRHDT and FYEKMQ (reference sequence).